This is a list of T cell receptor beta chains from one sample in a study of tissue T cells after allogeneic stem cell transplantation. The assay was immunoSEQ multiplex PCR, and TCRdb's table has in-frame clones only and misses some. The sample includes around 1,600 clones, just under 70% of them seen just once. This specimen was tissue from the stomach, taken at autopsy. Every receptor here comes from a female donor aged 60 or older with lung cancer. Both conserved end residues are part of each CDR3. A D gene is named only where the DNA matches it firmly. Clone size is stated in some rows and not others, as once, few, many or a class when expanded.

>TRBV6-5|NA|TRBJ2-1|NA
CASSYGSLGHNEQFF
TGTGCCAGCAGTTACGGGAGTCTAGGCCACAATGAGCAGTTCTTC
>TRBV9|TRBD1|TRBJ2-1|NA
CASSGSGLGQGENEQFF
TGTGCCAGCAGCGGAAGTGGACTGGGACAGGGGGAAAATGAGCAGTTCTTC
>TRBV5-4|TRBD2|TRBJ2-3|NA
CASSHLSGERGDTQYF
TGTGCCAGCAGCCACCTTAGCGGGGAAAGAGGGGATACGCAGTATTTT
>TRBV19|TRBD1|TRBJ1-1|NA
CASSIYGTGKSLGVAFF
TGTGCCAGTAGTATTTATGGGACAGGGAAGTCCCTGGGGGTGGCTTTCTTT
>TRBV4-2|TRBD2|TRBJ2-1|few
CASSQDTTSHEQFF
TGTGCCAGCAGCCAAGATACGACTAGCCATGAGCAGTTCTTC
>TRBV6-5|NA|TRBJ1-2|NA
CASSYSGPGNYGYTF
TGTGCCAGCAGTTACTCAGGGCCGGGGAACTATGGCTACACCTTC
>TRBV2|TRBD2|TRBJ2-2|few
CASSEGTSTGELFF
TGTGCCAGCAGTGAGGGGACTAGCACCGGGGAGCTGTTTTTT
>TRBV6-5|NA|TRBJ1-2|few
CASNKGRNYGYTF
TGTGCCAGCAATAAAGGACGGAACTATGGCTACACCTTC
>TRBV5-1|NA|TRBJ1-4|NA
CASSLLGTNEKLFF
TGCGCCAGCAGCTTGCTCGGGACTAATGAAAAACTGTTTTTT
>TRBV6-5|NA|TRBJ1-2|NA
CATSDWSLPNYGYTF
TGTGCCACATCAGACTGGAGCCTTCCCAACTATGGCTACACCTTC
>TRBV4-2|NA|TRBJ1-2|NA
CASSQSRGVGYGYTF
TGTGCCAGCAGCCAATCCCGGGGCGTGGGGTATGGCTACACCTTC
>TRBV11-2|NA|TRBJ2-6|NA
CASSSQGAGANVLTF
TGTGCCAGCAGCTCTCAGGGCGCTGGGGCCAACGTCCTGACTTTC
>TRBV6-2/TRBV6-3|TRBD1|TRBJ2-7|NA
CASSYAGGKYEQYF
TGTGCCAGCAGTTACGCAGGGGGAAAATACGAGCAGTACTTC
>TRBV7-9|TRBD1|TRBJ1-1|few
CASSLTGREAFF
TGTGCCAGCAGCCTGACAGGGCGTGAAGCTTTCTTT
>TRBV7-8|NA|TRBJ1-1|few
CASSLAGRLNMNTEAFF
TGTGCCAGCAGCTTAGCGGGACGCCTGAACATGAACACTGAAGCTTTCTTT
>TRBV6-6|NA|TRBJ1-6|large
CASSYRAEGSPLHF
TGTGCCAGCAGTTACCGGGCCGAGGGTTCACCCCTCCACTTT
>TRBV9|NA|TRBJ1-5|NA
CASSVGFNQPQHF
TGTGCCAGCAGCGTCGGCTTCAATCAGCCCCAGCATTTT
>TRBV19|TRBD2|TRBJ2-3|NA
CASSMNKGLAGGGTDTQYF
TGTGCCAGTAGTATGAATAAGGGACTAGCGGGGGGTGGCACAGATACGCAGTATTTT
>TRBV15|NA|TRBJ2-7|large
CATSRDKGWEQYF
TGTGCCACCAGCAGAGATAAGGGGTGGGAGCAGTACTTC
>TRBV27|NA|TRBJ1-2|NA
CASSFSSTNYGYTF
TGTGCCAGCAGTTTTTCCAGCACCAACTATGGCTACACCTTC
>TRBV12-5|NA|TRBJ1-2|NA
CASGPVAPRGANYGYTF
TGTGCTAGTGGTCCGGTTGCCCCCCGGGGCGCAAACTATGGCTACACCTTC
>TRBV19|NA|TRBJ2-2|NA
CAVRAFNTGELFF
TGTGCCGTTAGGGCCTTTAACACCGGGGAGCTGTTTTTT
>TRBV4-3|TRBD2|TRBJ2-5|NA
CASSLVPGLASGETQYF
TGCGCCAGCAGCCTAGTCCCCGGACTAGCATCCGGAGAGACCCAGTACTTC
>TRBV14|NA|TRBJ1-2|NA
CASSQQGIYGYTF
TGTGCCAGCAGCCAACAGGGGATCTATGGCTACACCTTC
>TRBV11-2|TRBD1|TRBJ1-1|large
CASSLGPTGTEAFF
TGTGCCAGCAGCTTAGGCCCGACAGGGACTGAAGCTTTCTTT
>TRBV3-1/TRBV3-2|NA|TRBJ2-7|NA
CASSQAGGRTDYEQYF
TGTGCCAGCAGCCAAGCCGGCGGGCGAACCGACTACGAGCAGTACTTC
>TRBV29-1|NA|TRBJ1-1|few
CSVWTALEAFF
TGCAGCGTTTGGACCGCCCTTGAAGCTTTCTTT
>TRBV5-6|NA|TRBJ2-7|few
CASSGGLAAYEQYF
TGTGCCAGCAGCGGGGGACTTGCGGCCTACGAGCAGTACTTC
>TRBV30|NA|TRBJ2-7|NA
CACGRSSSYEQYF
TGTGCCTGCGGAAGGTCAAGCTCCTACGAGCAGTACTTC
>TRBV4-1|NA|TRBJ1-2|few
CASSQGRTTYGYTF
TGCGCCAGCAGCCAAGGGCGAACTACCTATGGCTACACCTTC
>TRBV4-3|NA|TRBJ2-7|few
CASSSTWGPYEQYF
TGCGCCAGCAGCTCCACCTGGGGACCCTACGAGCAGTACTTC
>TRBV25-1|NA|TRBJ1-1|NA
CASKEGHTEAFF
TGTGCCAGCAAGGAGGGCCACACTGAAGCTTTCTTT
>TRBV7-8|NA|TRBJ2-7|NA
CASSLGAGTLRYEQYF
TGTGCCAGCAGCTTAGGGGCCGGGACACTTAGGTACGAGCAGTACTTC
>TRBV29-1|NA|TRBJ1-2|NA
CSTDRSDRNTF
TGCAGCACCGACAGGTCGGATCGCAACACCTTC
>TRBV29-1|TRBD1|TRBJ1-2|large
CSVRTGGADYGYTF
TGCAGCGTGAGGACAGGGGGCGCGGACTATGGCTACACCTTC
>TRBV7-3|TRBD1|TRBJ1-1|NA
CASSFTGVNTEAFF
TGTGCCAGCAGCTTTACAGGGGTAAACACTGAAGCTTTCTTT
>TRBV30|NA|TRBJ1-2|NA
CASDRPYDLYGYTF
TGTGCCTCCGATCGGCCTTACGACCTCTATGGCTACACCTTC
>TRBV11-2|TRBD2|TRBJ2-5|NA
CASSLADVSGGTQYF
TGTGCCAGCAGCTTAGCGGACGTCAGCGGGGGGACCCAGTACTTC
>TRBV6-5|TRBD1|TRBJ1-2|NA
CASSYRGPAANYGYTF
TGTGCCAGCAGTTACAGGGGGCCCGCAGCTAACTATGGCTACACCTTC
>TRBV7-4|TRBD1|TRBJ2-7|NA
CASSLSRQGRPYEQYF
TGTGCCAGCAGCTTATCAAGACAGGGGAGGCCCTACGAGCAGTACTTC
>TRBV10-3|NA|TRBJ2-5|NA
CAISERETQYF
TGTGCCATCAGTGAAAGGGAGACCCAGTACTTC
>TRBV2|NA|TRBJ1-4|few
CASSEEGMRPNEKLFF
TGTGCCAGCAGTGAGGAGGGGATGAGGCCTAATGAAAAACTGTTTTTT
>TRBV30|NA|TRBJ1-1|NA
CAWSTGDTEAFF
TGTGCCTGGTCAACAGGAGACACTGAAGCTTTCTTT
>TRBV24-1|TRBD2|TRBJ2-3|NA
CATQSGRLTDTQYF
TGTGCCACTCAGAGCGGGAGGCTCACAGATACGCAGTATTTT
>TRBV11-1|NA|TRBJ2-3|NA
CASSSRDSGTDTQYF
TGTGCCAGCAGCTCTCGGGACTCTGGCACAGATACGCAGTATTTT
>TRBV27|NA|TRBJ2-5|few
CASSAQDGETQYF
TGTGCCAGCAGTGCACAGGACGGAGAGACCCAGTACTTC
>TRBV6-5|TRBD1|TRBJ1-2|NA
CASSYSTGEGYTF
TGTGCCAGCAGTTACTCGACAGGGGAGGGCTACACCTTC
>TRBV6-6|NA|TRBJ1-3|once
CASRSLGGARGNTIYF
TGTGCCAGCAGATCACTCGGGGGGGCAAGAGGAAACACCATATATTTT
>TRBV7-3|TRBD1|TRBJ2-3|NA
CASSPHGQGSADTQYF
TGTGCCAGCAGCCCCCATGGACAGGGGAGCGCAGATACGCAGTATTTT
>TRBV19|TRBD1|TRBJ1-6|once
CASGDRSFGYNSPLHF
TGTGCCAGTGGGGACAGAAGTTTCGGGTATAATTCACCCCTCCACTTT
>TRBV19|TRBD1|TRBJ2-5|NA
CASRAGTGFQETQYF
TGTGCCAGTAGGGCCGGGACAGGGTTCCAAGAGACCCAGTACTTC
>TRBV3-1/TRBV3-2|NA|TRBJ2-1|NA
CASSQELTTDEQFF
TGTGCCAGCAGCCAAGAACTCACTACGGATGAGCAGTTCTTC
>TRBV5-1|NA|TRBJ2-3|NA
CASSLGSGHTDTQYF
TGCGCCAGCAGCTTGGGTTCTGGGCACACAGATACGCAGTATTTT
>TRBV10-3|TRBD1|TRBJ1-1|NA
CAISESGTGASGTEAFF
TGTGCCATCAGTGAGTCGGGGACAGGGGCCTCGGGCACTGAAGCTTTCTTT
>TRBV18|NA|TRBJ1-1|few
CASSPDTRFEAFF
TGTGCCAGCTCACCAGATACCAGGTTTGAAGCTTTCTTT
>TRBV5-1|NA|TRBJ1-1|few
CASSLAGGWGEAFF
TGCGCCAGCAGCTTGGCGGGGGGCTGGGGTGAAGCTTTCTTT
>TRBV4-1|NA|TRBJ2-1|NA
CASSRGRREGNEQFF
TGCGCCAGCAGCCGCGGGCGGCGAGAGGGCAATGAGCAGTTCTTC